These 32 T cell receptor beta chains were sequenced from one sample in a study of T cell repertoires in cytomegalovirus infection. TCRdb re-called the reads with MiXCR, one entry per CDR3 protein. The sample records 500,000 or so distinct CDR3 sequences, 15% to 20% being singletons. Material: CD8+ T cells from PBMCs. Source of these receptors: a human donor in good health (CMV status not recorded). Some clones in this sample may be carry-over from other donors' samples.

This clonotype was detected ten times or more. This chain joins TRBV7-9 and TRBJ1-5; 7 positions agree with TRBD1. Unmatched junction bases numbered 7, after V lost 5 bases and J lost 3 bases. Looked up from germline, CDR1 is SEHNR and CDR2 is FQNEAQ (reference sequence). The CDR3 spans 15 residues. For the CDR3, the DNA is TGTGCCAGCAGCCCGACCGGGACAGACAATCAGCCCCAGCATTTT. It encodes CASSPTGTDNQPQHF.

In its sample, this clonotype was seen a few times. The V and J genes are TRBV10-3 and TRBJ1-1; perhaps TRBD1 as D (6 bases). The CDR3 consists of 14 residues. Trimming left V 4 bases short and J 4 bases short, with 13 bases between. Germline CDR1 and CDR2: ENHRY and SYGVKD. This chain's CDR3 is CAISVGTGSTEAFF. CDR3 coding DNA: TGTGCCATCAGTGTAGGTACAGGGAGCACTGAAGCTTTCTTT.

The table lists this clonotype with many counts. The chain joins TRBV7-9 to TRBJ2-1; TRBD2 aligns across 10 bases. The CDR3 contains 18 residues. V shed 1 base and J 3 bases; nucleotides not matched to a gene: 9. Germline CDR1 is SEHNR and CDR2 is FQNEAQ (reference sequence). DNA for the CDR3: TGTGCCAGCAGCTTAGAGTCGTCTAGCGGGAGTTTCTACAATGAGCAGTTCTTC. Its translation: CASSLESSSGSFYNEQFF.

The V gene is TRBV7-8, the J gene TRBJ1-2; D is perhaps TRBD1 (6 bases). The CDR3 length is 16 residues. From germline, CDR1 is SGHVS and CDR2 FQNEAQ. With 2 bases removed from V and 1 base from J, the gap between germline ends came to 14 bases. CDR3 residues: CASSLSPGTLNYGYTF. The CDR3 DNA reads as TGTGCCAGCAGCTTAAGCCCCGGGACACTTAACTATGGCTACACCTTC.

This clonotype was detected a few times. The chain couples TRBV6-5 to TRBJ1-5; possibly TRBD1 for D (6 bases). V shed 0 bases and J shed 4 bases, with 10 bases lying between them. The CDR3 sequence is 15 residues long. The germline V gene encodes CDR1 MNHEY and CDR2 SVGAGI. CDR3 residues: CASSYSQGGNQPQHF. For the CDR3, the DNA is TGTGCCAGCAGTTACTCACAGGGAGGGAATCAGCCCCAGCATTTT.

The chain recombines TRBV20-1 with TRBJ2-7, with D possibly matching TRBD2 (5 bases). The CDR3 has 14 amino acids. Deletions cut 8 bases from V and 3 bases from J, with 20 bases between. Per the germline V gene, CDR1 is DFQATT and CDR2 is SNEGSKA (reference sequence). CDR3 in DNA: TGCAGTACGAGGCGACTAAAAGACGGCTACGAGCAGTACTTC. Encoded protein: CSTRRLKDGYEQYF.

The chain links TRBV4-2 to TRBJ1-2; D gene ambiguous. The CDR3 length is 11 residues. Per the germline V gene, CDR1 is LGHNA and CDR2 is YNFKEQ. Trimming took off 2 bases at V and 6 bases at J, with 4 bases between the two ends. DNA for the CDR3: TGTGCCAGCAGCCAACCCAATGGCTACACCTTC. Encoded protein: CASSQPNGYTF.

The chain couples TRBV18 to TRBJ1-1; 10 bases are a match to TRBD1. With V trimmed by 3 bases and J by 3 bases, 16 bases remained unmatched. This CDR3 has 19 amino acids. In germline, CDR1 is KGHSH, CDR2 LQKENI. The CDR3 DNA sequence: TGTGCCAGCTCACCGCTCTTTCAGGGACAGGGGTCCCGGGACACTGAAGCTTTCTTT. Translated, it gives CASSPLFQGQGSRDTEAFF.

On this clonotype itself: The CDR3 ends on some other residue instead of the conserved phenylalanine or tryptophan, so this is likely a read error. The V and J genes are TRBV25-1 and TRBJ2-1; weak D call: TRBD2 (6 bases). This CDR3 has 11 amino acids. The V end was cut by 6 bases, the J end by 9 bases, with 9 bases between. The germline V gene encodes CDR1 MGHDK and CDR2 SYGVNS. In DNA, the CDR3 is TGTGCCAGCAGCCGGGACTCTGAGCAGTTCTTA. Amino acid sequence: CASSRDSEQFL.

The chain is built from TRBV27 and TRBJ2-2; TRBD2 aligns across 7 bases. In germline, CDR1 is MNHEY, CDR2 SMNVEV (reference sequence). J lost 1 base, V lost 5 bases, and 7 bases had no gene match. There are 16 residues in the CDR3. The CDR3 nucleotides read TGTGCCAGCAGTCGATCTGCGGGAGAGAACACCGGGGAGCTGTTTTTT. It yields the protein CASSRSAGENTGELFF.

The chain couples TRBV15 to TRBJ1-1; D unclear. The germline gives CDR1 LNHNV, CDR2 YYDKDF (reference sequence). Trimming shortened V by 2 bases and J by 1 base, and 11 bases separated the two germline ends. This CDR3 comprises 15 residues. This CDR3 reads CATSRRFGKNTEAFF. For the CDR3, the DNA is TGTGCCACCAGCAGACGATTCGGGAAGAACACTGAAGCTTTCTTT. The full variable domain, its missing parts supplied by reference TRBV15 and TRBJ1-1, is DAMVIQNPRYQVTQFGKPVTLSCSQTLNHNVMYWYQQKSSQAPKLLFHYYDKDFNNEADTPDNFQSRRPNTSFCFLDIRSPGLGDTAMYLCATSRRFGKNTEAFFGQGTRLTVV.

The CDR3 region is CSARVVTTSYEQYF. DNA of the CDR3: TGCAGTGCTAGAGTAGTAACAACCTCCTACGAGCAGTACTTC. The rearrangement uses TRBV20-1 and TRBJ2-7; D call uncertain. Per germline, CDR1 DFQATT and CDR2 SNEGSKA (reference sequence). Trimming left V 1 base short and J 0 bases short, with 10 bases between. This CDR3 contains 14 residues.

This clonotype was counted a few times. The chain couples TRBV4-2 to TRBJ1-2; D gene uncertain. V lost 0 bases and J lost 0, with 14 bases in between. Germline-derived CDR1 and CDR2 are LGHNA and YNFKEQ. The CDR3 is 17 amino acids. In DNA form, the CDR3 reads TGTGCCAGCAGCCAAGAAGTAACAGTATCAGCTAACTATGGCTACACCTTC. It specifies CASSQEVTVSANYGYTF.

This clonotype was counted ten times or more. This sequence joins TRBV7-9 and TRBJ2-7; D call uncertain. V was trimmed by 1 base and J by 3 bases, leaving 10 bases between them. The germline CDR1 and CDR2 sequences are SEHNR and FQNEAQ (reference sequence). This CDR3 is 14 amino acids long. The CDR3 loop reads CASSLGTVDYEQYF. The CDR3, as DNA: TGTGCCAGCAGCTTAGGGACCGTCGACTACGAGCAGTACTTC. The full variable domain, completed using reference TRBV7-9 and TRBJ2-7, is DTGVSQNPRHKITKRGQNVTFRCDPISEHNRLYWYRQTLGQGPEFLTYFQNEAQLEKSRLLSDRFSAERPKGSFSTLEIQRTEQGDSAMYLCASSLGTVDYEQYFGPGTRLTVT.

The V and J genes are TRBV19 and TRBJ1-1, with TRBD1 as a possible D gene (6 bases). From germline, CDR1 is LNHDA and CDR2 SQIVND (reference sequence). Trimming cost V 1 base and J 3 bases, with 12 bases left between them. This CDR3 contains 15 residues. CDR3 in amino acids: CASSIARGSYTEAFF. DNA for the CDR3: TGTGCCAGTAGTATAGCCAGGGGAAGTTACACTGAAGCTTTCTTT. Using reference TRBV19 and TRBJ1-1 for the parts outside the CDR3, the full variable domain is DGGITQSPKYLFRKEGQNVTLSCEQNLNHDAMYWYRQDPGQGLRLIYYSQIVNDFQKGDIAEGYSVSREKKESFPLTVTSAQKNPTAFYLCASSIARGSYTEAFFGQGTRLTVV.

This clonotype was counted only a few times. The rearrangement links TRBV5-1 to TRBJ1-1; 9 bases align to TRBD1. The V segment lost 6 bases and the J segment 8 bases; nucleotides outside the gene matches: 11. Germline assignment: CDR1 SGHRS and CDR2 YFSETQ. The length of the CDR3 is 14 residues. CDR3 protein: CASTMDRGNWEAFF. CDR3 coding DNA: TGCGCCAGCACCATGGACAGGGGAAACTGGGAAGCTTTCTTT.

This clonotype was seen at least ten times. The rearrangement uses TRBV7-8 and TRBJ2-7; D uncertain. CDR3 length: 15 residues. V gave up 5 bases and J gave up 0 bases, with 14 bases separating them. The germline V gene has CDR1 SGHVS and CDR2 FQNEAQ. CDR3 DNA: TGTGCCAGCAGCCCGTCCGGACCGGTCTCCTACGAGCAGTACTTC. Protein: CASSPSGPVSYEQYF. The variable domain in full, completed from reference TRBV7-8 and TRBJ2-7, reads GAGVSQSPRYKVAKRGQDVALRCDPISGHVSLFWYQQALGQGPEFLTYFQNEAQLDKSGLPSDRFFAERPEGSVSTLKIQRTQQEDSAVYLCASSPSGPVSYEQYFGPGTRLTVT.

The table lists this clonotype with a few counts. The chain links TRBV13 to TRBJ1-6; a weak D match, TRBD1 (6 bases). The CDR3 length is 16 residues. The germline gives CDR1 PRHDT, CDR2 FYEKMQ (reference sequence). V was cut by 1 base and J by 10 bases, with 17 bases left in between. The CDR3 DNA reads TGTGCCAGCAGCTTAGTAATGGAGGGACACTTCTCACCCCTCCACTTT. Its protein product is CASSLVMEGHFSPLHF.

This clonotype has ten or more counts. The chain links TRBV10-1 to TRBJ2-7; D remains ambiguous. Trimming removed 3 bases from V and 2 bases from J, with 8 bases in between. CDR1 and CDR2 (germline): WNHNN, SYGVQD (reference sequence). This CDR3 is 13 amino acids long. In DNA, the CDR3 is TGCGCCAGCAGTGACCCCCGGACCTACGAGCAGTACTTC. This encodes CASSDPRTYEQYF.

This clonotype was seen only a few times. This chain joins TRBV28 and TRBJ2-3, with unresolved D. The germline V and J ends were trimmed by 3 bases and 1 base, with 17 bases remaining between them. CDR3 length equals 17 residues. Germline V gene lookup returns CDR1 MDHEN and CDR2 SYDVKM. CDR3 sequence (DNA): TGTGCCAGCAGTTTCTCTTTTTCCGGGCACGGCACAGATACGCAGTATTTT. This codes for CASSFSFSGHGTDTQYF.

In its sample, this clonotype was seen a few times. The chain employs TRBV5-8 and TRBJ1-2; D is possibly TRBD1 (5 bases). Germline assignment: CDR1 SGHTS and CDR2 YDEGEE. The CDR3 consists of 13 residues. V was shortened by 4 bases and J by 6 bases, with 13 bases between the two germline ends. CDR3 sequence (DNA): TGTGCCAGCAGCACCGCAGGGAAGGATGGCTACACCTTC. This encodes CASSTAGKDGYTF.

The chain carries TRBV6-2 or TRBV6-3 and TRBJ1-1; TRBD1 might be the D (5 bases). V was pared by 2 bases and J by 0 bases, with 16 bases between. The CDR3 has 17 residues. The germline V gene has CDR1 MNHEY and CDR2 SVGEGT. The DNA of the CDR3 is TGTGCCAGCAGTTACGCGGGCCCCAGGGCTTTGAACACTGAAGCTTTCTTT. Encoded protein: CASSYAGPRALNTEAFF.

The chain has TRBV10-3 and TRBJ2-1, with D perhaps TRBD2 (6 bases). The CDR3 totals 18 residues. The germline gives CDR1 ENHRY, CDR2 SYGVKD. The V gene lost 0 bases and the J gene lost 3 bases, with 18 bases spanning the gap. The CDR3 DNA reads TGTGCCATCAGTGAGTCCGAGCCGGGGGTAGCCGGCTACAATGAGCAGTTCTTC. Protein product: CAISESEPGVAGYNEQFF.

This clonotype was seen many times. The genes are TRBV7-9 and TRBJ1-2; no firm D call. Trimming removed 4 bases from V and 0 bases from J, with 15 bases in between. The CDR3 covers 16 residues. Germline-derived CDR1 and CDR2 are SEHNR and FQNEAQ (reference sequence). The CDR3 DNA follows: TGTGCCAGCAGCTCGTCCGCGTGGGAAGCTAACTATGGCTACACCTTC. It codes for CASSSSAWEANYGYTF.

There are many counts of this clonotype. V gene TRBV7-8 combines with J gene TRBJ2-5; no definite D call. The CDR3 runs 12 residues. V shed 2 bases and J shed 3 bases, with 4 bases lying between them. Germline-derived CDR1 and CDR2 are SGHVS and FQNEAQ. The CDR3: CASSLMEETQYF. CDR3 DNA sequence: TGTGCCAGCAGCTTAATGGAAGAGACCCAGTACTTC.

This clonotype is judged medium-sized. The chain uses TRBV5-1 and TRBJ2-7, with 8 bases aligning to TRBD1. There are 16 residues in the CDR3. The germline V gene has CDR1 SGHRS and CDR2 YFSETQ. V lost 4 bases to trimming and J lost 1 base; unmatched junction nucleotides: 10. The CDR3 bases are TGCGCCAGCAGCGCCTATGGGACAGGTTATTCCTACGAGCAGTACTTC. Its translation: CASSAYGTGYSYEQYF. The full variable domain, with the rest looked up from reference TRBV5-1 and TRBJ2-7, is KAGVTQTPRYLIKTRGQQVTLSCSPISGHRSVSWYQQTPGQGLQFLFEYFSETQRNKGNFPGRFSGRQFSNSRSEMNVSTLELGDSALYLCASSAYGTGYSYEQYFGPGTRLTVT.

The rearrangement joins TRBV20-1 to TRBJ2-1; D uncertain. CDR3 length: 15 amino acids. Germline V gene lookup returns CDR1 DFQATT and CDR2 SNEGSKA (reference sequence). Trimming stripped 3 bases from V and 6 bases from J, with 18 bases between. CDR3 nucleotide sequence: TGCAGTGCTAGCATGGACCCCTATAGACCCAATGAGCAGTTCTTC. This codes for CSASMDPYRPNEQFF.

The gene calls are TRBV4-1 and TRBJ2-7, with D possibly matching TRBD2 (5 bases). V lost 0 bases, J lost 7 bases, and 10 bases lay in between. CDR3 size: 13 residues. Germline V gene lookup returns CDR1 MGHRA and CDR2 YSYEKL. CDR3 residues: CASSQDTAVEQYF. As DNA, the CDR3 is TGCGCCAGCAGCCAAGACACAGCGGTGGAGCAGTACTTC.

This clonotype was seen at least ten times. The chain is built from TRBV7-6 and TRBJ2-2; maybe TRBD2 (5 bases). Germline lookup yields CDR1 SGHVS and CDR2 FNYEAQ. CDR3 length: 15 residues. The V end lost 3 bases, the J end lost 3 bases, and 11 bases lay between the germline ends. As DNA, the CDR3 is TGTGCCAGCAGCTTTAGGCCGAGGGACACCGGGGAGCTGTTTTTT. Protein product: CASSFRPRDTGELFF.

CDR3 in amino acids: CASSYSAEKYYGYTF. The CDR3 region has the DNA TGTGCCAGCAGTTACTCGGCCGAAAAGTACTATGGCTACACCTTC. V and J are TRBV6-5 and TRBJ1-2; D is unclear. Germline CDR1 MNHEY, CDR2 SVGAGI. Deletions cut 0 bases from V and 3 bases from J, with 11 bases between. This CDR3 is 15 amino acids long.

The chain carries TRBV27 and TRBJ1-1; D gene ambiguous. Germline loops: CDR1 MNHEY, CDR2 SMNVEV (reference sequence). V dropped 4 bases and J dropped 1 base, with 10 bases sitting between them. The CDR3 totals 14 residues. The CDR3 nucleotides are TGTGCCAGCAGTTCCCCGTCAGAGAACACTGAAGCTTTCTTT. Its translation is CASSSPSENTEAFF.

CDR3 in amino acids: CASSFQQFTDTQYF. CDR3 bases: TGTGCCAGCAGTTTCCAACAGTTCACAGATACGCAGTATTTT. The V call is TRBV27, the J call TRBJ2-3; D is unclear. Trimming removed 3 bases at V and 2 bases at J, with 9 bases between. Per the germline V gene, CDR1 is MNHEY and CDR2 is SMNVEV (reference sequence). The CDR3 consists of 14 residues.